This TCR beta chain was captured in a study of shared clonotypes between healthy human individuals. CDR1 and CDR2 from the germline V gene are MNHNY and SVGAGI (reference sequence). The CDR3 consists of 11 residues. V lost 2 bases to trimming and J lost 8 bases, with 3 bases between them. The protocol was immunoSEQ multiplex PCR, while the TCRdb copy is restricted to in-frame clones and leaves out a portion. This table holds under 1 million clones, approximately 96% found once. On this clone: The same CDR3 can be traced to other DNA sequences in this sample.

Naive CD8 cells comprised CD45RO-negative, CCR7-positively selected cells, excluding terminally differentiated effector memory CD45RA+ cells. This receptor was identified in a young man in good health. The sequencing input was naive CD8+ T cells sorted from blood. The chain employs TRBV6-6 and TRBJ2-2; D uncertain. Here the CDR3 reads CASSYAGELFF. CDR3 nucleotides: TGTGCCAGCAGTTACGCTGGGGAGCTGTTTTTT.